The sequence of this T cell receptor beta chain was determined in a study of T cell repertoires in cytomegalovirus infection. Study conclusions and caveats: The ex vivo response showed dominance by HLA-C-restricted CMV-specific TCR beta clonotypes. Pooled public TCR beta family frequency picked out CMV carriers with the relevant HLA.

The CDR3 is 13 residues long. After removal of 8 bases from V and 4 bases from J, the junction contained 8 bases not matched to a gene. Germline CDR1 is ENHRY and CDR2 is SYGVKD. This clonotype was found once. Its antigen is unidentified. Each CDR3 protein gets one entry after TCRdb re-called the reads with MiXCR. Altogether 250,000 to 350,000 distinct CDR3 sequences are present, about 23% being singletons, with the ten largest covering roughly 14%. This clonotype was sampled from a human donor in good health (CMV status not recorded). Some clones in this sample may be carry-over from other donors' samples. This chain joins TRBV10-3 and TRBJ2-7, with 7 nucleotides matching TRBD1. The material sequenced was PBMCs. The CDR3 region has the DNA TGTGCCATCGGGAGACAGGGTCGGTACGAGCAGTACTTC. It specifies CAIGRQGRYEQYF.